These 10 T cell receptor beta chains were all obtained from the same sample, sequenced in a study of beta chain features in type 1 diabetes. Broader study findings: In every one of the four CD4+ subsets, TCRB CDR3s were moderately but significantly shorter in Type 1 diabetes patients.

Their recognized antigens are unknown. All of the isolated RNA was reverse transcribed, so expressed TCRB transcripts were sequenced. The assay was immunoSEQ multiplex PCR, and TCRdb's table has in-frame clones only and misses some. The profile shows 20,000 to 30,000 clones, approximately 69% of them singletons. Sequencing was carried out using Tregs from blood. These receptors all stem from a man between 18 and 35 years old with type 1 diabetes.

This clone appeared a single time. The chain carries TRBV6-6 and TRBJ2-7; 10 bases match TRBD1. This CDR3 contains 15 residues. V trimming: 0 bases; J trimming: 2 bases; junction bases outside the gene matches: 1. Germline V gives CDR1 MNHNY, CDR2 SVGAGI (reference sequence). As DNA, the CDR3 is TGTGCCAGCAGTTACTCGGGACAGGGGACCTACGAGCAGTACTTC. This encodes CASSYSGQGTYEQYF.

This clone was detected only once. V gene TRBV2 combines with J gene TRBJ2-7, with D tentatively TRBD1 (5 bases). The ends were cut back, 7 bases at V and 2 bases at J, with 9 bases in the middle. Per germline, CDR1 SNHLY and CDR2 FYNNEI. This CDR3 is 12 amino acids long. The CDR3 is CASNDSPYEQYF. The CDR3 nucleotides read TGTGCCAGCAACGACAGTCCCTACGAGCAGTACTTC.

This clone was found a few times. The chain employs TRBV10-2 and TRBJ2-4, with 16 bases aligning to TRBD2. Germline V gene sequence: CDR1 WSHSY, CDR2 SAAADI. The CDR3 runs to 18 residues. V shed 8 bases, J shed 3 bases, and the junction held 10 bases outside the gene matches. CDR3 loop: CASSTLGLAGGGKNIQYF. The DNA for the CDR3 is TGCGCCAGCTCCACCCTGGGACTAGCGGGAGGGGGCAAAAACATTCAGTACTTC.

The sample holds a few counts of this clone. The chain combines TRBV7-2 with TRBJ2-5, with 7 bases matching TRBD2. Germline V gene data show CDR1 as SGHTA and CDR2 as FQGNSA. Germline trimming cut 3 bases from V and 5 bases from J; bases unmatched to any gene: 0. The CDR3 contains 12 residues. The CDR3 sequence is CASSFGGETQYF. CDR3 nucleotides: TGTGCCAGCAGCTTCGGGGGGGAGACCCAGTACTTC.

The V call is TRBV6-5, the J call TRBJ2-7; TRBD1 is a possible D gene (6 bases). The CDR3 totals 12 residues. V shed 10 bases and J shed 3 bases, with 13 bases lying between them. Per germline, CDR1 MNHEY and CDR2 SVGAGI. CDR3 sequence reads: CATTSGVYEQYF. In DNA form, the CDR3 reads TGTGCCACCACCTCAGGGGTCTACGAGCAGTACTTC.

This sequence joins TRBV7-9 and TRBJ2-3, with D perhaps matching TRBD2 (6 bases). Germline loops: CDR1 SEHNR, CDR2 FQNEAQ (reference sequence). Trimming pared 3 bases from V and 3 bases from J, leaving 22 bases between. This CDR3 has 18 amino acids. The CDR3 loop is CASSLTSVSGFSTDTQYF. The CDR3 DNA follows: TGTGCCAGCAGCTTGACTAGTGTAAGTGGGTTCTCGACAGATACGCAGTATTTT.

The V call is TRBV7-2, the J call TRBJ1-2; the D gene is possibly TRBD1 (6 bases). V was clipped by 0 bases and J by 8 bases, with 16 bases between them. CDR3 size: 15 residues. From germline, CDR1 is SGHTA and CDR2 FQGNSA. This CDR3 reads CASSLAVGGIRGYTF. The CDR3 nucleotides are TGTGCCAGCAGCTTAGCGGTAGGGGGTATTCGGGGCTACACCTTC.

The CDR3 protein is CASSPLAGRLYNEQFF. The CDR3 bases are TGTGCCAGCTCTCCCTTAGCGGGGCGATTGTACAATGAGCAGTTCTTC. The genes are TRBV18 and TRBJ2-1; the match to TRBD2 covers 8 bases. This CDR3 is 16 amino acids long. Germline V lookup: CDR1 KGHSH, CDR2 LQKENI. V was pared by 6 bases and J by 4 bases, with 11 bases of the junction left unmatched.

This chain joins TRBV6-1 and TRBJ1-1; D possibly corresponds to TRBD1 (6 bases). This CDR3 comprises 15 residues. V dropped 1 base and J dropped 4 bases, with 13 bases sitting between them. Germline V gene lookup returns CDR1 MNHNS and CDR2 SASEGT. CDR3 protein: CASSEGWGLRTEAFF. The CDR3 bases are TGTGCCAGCAGTGAAGGCTGGGGGCTTCGCACTGAAGCTTTCTTT.

This rearrangement joins TRBV7-9 to TRBJ2-7; 11 positions match TRBD1. Looked up from germline, CDR1 is SEHNR and CDR2 is FQNEAQ (reference sequence). The CDR3 extends over 16 amino acids. The junction had 10 bases not matched to a gene; V was cut back by 6 bases and J by 3 bases. The CDR3 DNA is TGTGCCAGCAGTCCGAAACCGGGACAGGGGGTCTACGAGCAGTACTTC. It codes for CASSPKPGQGVYEQYF.